These 13 T cell receptor beta chains were all obtained from the same sample, sequenced in a study of identical twins. TCRdb reanalysed the 5' RACE reads using MiXCR and keeps one entry per CDR3 protein. The sample shows about 240,000 distinct CDR3 sequences, 7.5% of them seen only once. These data also formed part of another study, on yellow fever vaccine responses in identical twins.

The material sequenced was CD8+ T cells sorted from blood. These receptor sequences come from a woman aged 18-29 years in good health.

This clonotype has only a few counts. The rearrangement uses TRBV11-2 and TRBJ2-3; weak D call: TRBD2 (6 bases). Trimming left V 5 bases short and J 0 bases short, with 12 bases between. The CDR3 is made up of 15 amino acids. Per the germline V gene, CDR1 is SGHAT and CDR2 is FQNNGV. This chain's CDR3 is CASSPLGRSTDTQYF. CDR3 DNA: TGTGCCAGCAGCCCGCTGGGGAGGAGCACAGATACGCAGTATTTT.

This clonotype was recorded many times. V is TRBV12-3 or TRBV12-4 and J is TRBJ2-7; 7 bases line up with TRBD1. The V and J ends lost 5 bases and 2 bases, in that order; junction bases with no gene match: 6. The CDR3 consists of 14 residues. The CDR3 DNA reads TGTGCCAGCAGTCCAGGGACAGTAACCTACGAGCAGTACTTC. It yields the protein CASSPGTVTYEQYF.

The rearrangement joins TRBV23-1 to TRBJ2-3; the match to TRBD1 covers 9 bases. TRBV23-1 counts as an open reading frame of uncertain function. There are 12 residues in the CDR3. V lost 2 bases to trimming and J lost 12 bases; unmatched junction nucleotides: 3. CDR3 DNA sequence: TGCGCCAGCAGTCAACGACAGGGGGGCCAGTATTTT. This gives the protein CASSQRQGGQYF.

This clonotype appeared a few times. The chain joins TRBV19 to TRBJ2-1; TRBD2 is a possible D gene (5 bases). The CDR3 spans 13 residues. V was clipped by 10 bases and J by 4 bases, with 14 bases between them. Per germline, CDR1 LNHDA and CDR2 SQIVND (reference sequence). CDR3 coding DNA: TGTGCCACCGCATACACGGGGTACAATGAGCAGTTCTTC. Its protein is CATAYTGYNEQFF. The variable domain in full, completed from reference TRBV19 and TRBJ2-1, reads DGGITQSPKYLFRKEGQNVTLSCEQNLNHDAMYWYRQDPGQGLRLIYYSQIVNDFQKGDIAEGYSVSREKKESFPLTVTSAQKNPTAFYLCATAYTGYNEQFFGPGTRLTVL.

Only a few counts were recorded for this clonotype. This chain uses TRBV29-1 with TRBJ2-5, with D perhaps TRBD1 (6 bases). This CDR3 has 15 amino acids. V dropped 3 bases and J dropped 2 bases, with 16 bases sitting between them. CDR1 and CDR2 (germline): SQVTM, ANQGSEA. CDR3 DNA: TGCAGCGTTGAGATTTTCCGGGACACACAAGAGACCCAGTACTTC. It encodes CSVEIFRDTQETQYF.

This clonotype was found a few times. The chain has TRBV7-8 and TRBJ1-1; 9 bases agree with TRBD1. This CDR3 contains 13 residues. Germline CDR1 is SGHVS and CDR2 is FQNEAQ. The J segment lost 6 bases and the V segment lost 4 bases, leaving 3 bases of the junction unmatched. CDR3 residues: CASSWGQGAEAFF. In DNA, the CDR3 is TGTGCCAGCAGCTGGGGACAGGGCGCTGAAGCTTTCTTT.

This clonotype was counted between two and nine times. The V call is TRBV5-4, the J call TRBJ2-5; D possibly matches TRBD1 or TRBD2 (6 bases each). CDR1 and CDR2 (germline): SGHNT, YYREEE (reference sequence). This CDR3 comprises 14 residues. V lost 3 bases and J lost 5, with 14 bases in between. The CDR3 DNA is TGTGCCAGCAGCTGGGGTTTCGGGGGCGAGACCCAGTACTTC. As protein: CASSWGFGGETQYF.

This clonotype was counted many times. The J gene is TRBJ2-1, the V gene TRBV28; 12 nucleotides agree with TRBD2. Unmatched junction bases numbered 3, after V lost 6 bases and J lost 6 bases. The CDR3 is 14 residues long. The germline V gene has CDR1 MDHEN and CDR2 SYDVKM. CDR3 sequence reads: CASRLAGGINEQFF. The CDR3 DNA follows: TGTGCCAGCAGACTAGCGGGAGGAATCAATGAGCAGTTCTTC. Looking up the rest from reference TRBV28 and TRBJ2-1 gives the full variable domain: DVKVTQSSRYLVKRTGEKVFLECVQDMDHENMFWYRQDPGLGLRLIYFSYDVKMKEKGDIPEGYSVSREKKERFSLILESASTNQTSMYLCASRLAGGINEQFFGPGTRLTVL.

This clonotype was observed many times. The V and J genes are TRBV29-1 and TRBJ2-6; 10 nucleotides align to TRBD2. The CDR3 is 16 amino acids. Germline V gene lookup returns CDR1 SQVTM and CDR2 ANQGSEA. V shed 7 bases, J shed 1 base, and the junction held 7 bases outside the gene matches. The CDR3 region is CSALAGGPSGANVLTF. The DNA of the CDR3 is TGCAGCGCTTTAGCGGGAGGCCCTTCTGGGGCCAACGTCCTGACTTTC. Together with reference TRBV29-1 and TRBJ2-6, the CDR3 gives the full variable domain: SAVISQKPSRDICQRGTSLTIQCQVDSQVTMMFWYRQQPGQSLTLIATANQGSEATYESGFVIDKFPISRPNLTFSTLTVSNMSPEDSSIYLCSALAGGPSGANVLTFGAGSRLTVL.

This clonotype has ten or more counts. The V gene is TRBV7-9, the J gene TRBJ1-2; D perhaps matches TRBD1 (6 bases). Trimming left V 2 bases short and J 4 bases short, with 11 bases between. The CDR3 is made up of 14 amino acids. Germline V gene data show CDR1 as SEHNR and CDR2 as FQNEAQ (reference sequence). CDR3 DNA: TGTGCCAGCAGCTTATCTCCAGGGGTCTATGGCTACACCTTC. Translating it yields CASSLSPGVYGYTF.

The chain carries TRBV11-1 and TRBJ2-3, with a tentative D call TRBD1 (5 bases). Germline CDR1 reads SGHAT; CDR2 reads FQDESV (reference sequence). Trimming cost V 4 bases and J 3 bases, with 14 bases left between them. CDR3 length: 15 amino acids. In DNA form, the CDR3 reads TGTGCCAGCAGCTCGACACTACAGGAGACAGATACGCAGTATTTT. This sequence encodes CASSSTLQETDTQYF.

This chain links TRBV20-1 with TRBJ1-2; tentative D call: TRBD1 (6 bases). V was trimmed by 8 bases and J by 2 bases, leaving 24 bases between them. Germline V gives CDR1 DFQATT, CDR2 SNEGSKA (reference sequence). The CDR3 consists of 16 residues. CDR3 protein: CSSPQGGRVMNYGYTF. The CDR3 bases are TGCAGTTCGCCACAGGGTGGTAGAGTCATGAACTATGGCTACACCTTC.

At least ten counts were recorded for this clonotype. The chain couples TRBV3-1 to TRBJ2-5; D remains ambiguous. Trimming took off 0 bases at V and 1 base at J, with 15 bases between the two ends. Looked up from germline, CDR1 is LGHDT and CDR2 is YNNKEL (reference sequence). The CDR3 contains 17 residues. This CDR3 reads CASSQEEDGPTQETQYF. The DNA of the CDR3 is TGTGCCAGCAGCCAAGAAGAAGATGGACCGACCCAAGAGACCCAGTACTTC.